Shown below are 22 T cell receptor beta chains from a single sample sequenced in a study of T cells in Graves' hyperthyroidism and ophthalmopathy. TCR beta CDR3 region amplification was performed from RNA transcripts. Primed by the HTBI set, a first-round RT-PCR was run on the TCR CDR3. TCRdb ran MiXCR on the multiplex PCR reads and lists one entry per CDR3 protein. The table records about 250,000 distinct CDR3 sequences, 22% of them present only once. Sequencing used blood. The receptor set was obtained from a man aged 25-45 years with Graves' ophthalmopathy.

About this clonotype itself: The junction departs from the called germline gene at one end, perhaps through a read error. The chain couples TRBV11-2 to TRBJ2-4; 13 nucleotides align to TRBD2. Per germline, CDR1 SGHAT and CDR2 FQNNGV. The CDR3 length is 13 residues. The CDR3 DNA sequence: TGTGCCAGCAGCCCAGGGACTAGCGGGAACACGCACTTC. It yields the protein CASSPGTSGNTHF.

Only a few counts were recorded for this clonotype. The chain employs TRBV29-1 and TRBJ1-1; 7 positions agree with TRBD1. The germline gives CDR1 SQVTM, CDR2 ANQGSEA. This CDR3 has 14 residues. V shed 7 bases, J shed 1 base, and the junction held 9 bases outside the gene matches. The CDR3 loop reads CSALKQGRNTEAFF. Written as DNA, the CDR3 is TGCAGCGCCCTAAAACAGGGGAGGAACACTGAAGCTTTCTTT.

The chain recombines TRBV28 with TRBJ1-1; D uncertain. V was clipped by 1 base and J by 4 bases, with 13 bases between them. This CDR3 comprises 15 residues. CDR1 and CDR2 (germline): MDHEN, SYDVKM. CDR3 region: CASSLFQGGATEAFF. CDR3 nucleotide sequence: TGTGCCAGCAGTTTATTCCAAGGAGGCGCCACTGAAGCTTTCTTT.

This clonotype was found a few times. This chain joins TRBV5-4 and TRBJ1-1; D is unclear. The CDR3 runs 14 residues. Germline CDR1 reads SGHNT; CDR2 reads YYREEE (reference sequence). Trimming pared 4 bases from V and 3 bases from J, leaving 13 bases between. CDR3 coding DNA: TGTGCCAGCAGCACGGGCGGGAGTTACACTGAAGCTTTCTTT. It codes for CASSTGGSYTEAFF.

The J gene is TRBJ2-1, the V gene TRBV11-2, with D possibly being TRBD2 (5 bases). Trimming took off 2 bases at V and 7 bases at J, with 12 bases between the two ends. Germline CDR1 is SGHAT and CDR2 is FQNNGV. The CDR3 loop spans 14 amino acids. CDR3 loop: CASSLQRSGNEQFF. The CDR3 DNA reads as TGTGCCAGCAGCTTACAGCGGAGTGGGAATGAGCAGTTCTTC.

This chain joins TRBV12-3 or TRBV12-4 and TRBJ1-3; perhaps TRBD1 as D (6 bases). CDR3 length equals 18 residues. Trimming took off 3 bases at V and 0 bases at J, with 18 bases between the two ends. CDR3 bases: TGTGCCAGCAGTTTGTCCGGACAGAGAAGGTTCTCTGGAAACACCATATATTTT. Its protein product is CASSLSGQRRFSGNTIYF.

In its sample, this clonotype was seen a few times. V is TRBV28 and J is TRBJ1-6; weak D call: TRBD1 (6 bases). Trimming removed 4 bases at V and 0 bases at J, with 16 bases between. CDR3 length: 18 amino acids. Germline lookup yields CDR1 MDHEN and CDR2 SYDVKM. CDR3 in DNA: TGTGCCAGCAGTTCCCCGGGGGCAGGGAGCTCCTATAATTCACCCCTCCACTTT. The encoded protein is CASSSPGAGSSYNSPLHF.

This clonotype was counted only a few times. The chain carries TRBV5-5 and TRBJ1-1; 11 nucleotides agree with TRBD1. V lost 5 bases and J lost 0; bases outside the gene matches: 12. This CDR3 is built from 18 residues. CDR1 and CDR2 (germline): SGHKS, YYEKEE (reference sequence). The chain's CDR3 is CASRTTGTGGPMNTEAFF. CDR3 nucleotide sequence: TGTGCCAGCAGGACCACCGGGACAGGGGGACCCATGAACACTGAAGCTTTCTTT.

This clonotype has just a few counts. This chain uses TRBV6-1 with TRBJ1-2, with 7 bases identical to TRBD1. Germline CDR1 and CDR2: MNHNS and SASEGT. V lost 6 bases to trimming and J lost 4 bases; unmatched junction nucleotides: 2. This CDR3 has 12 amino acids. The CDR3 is CASRTGIYGYTF. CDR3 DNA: TGTGCCAGCAGGACAGGGATCTATGGCTACACCTTC.

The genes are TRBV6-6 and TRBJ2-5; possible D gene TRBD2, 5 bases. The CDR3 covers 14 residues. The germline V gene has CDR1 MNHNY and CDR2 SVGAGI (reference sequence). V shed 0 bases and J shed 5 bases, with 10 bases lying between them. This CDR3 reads CASSYSGRRETQYF. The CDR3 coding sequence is TGTGCCAGCAGTTACTCGGGCAGGAGGGAGACCCAGTACTTC.

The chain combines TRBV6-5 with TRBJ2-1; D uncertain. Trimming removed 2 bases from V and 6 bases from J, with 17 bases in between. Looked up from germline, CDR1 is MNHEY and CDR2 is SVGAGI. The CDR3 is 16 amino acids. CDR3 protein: CASSYDIAYIGNEQFF. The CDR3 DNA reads TGTGCCAGCAGTTACGACATCGCTTATATCGGCAATGAGCAGTTCTTC.

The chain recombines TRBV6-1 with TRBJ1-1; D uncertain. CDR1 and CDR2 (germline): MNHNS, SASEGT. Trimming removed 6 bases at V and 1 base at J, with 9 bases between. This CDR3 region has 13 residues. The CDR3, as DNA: TGTGCCAGCAGCGGAATCGGGAACACTGAAGCTTTCTTT. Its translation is CASSGIGNTEAFF.

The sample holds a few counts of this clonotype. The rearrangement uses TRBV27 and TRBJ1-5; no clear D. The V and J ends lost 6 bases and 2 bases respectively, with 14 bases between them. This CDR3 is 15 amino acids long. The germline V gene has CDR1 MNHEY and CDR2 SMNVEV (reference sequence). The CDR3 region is CASSETPEGNQPQHF. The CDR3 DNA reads TGTGCCAGCAGCGAGACACCTGAGGGCAATCAGCCCCAGCATTTT.

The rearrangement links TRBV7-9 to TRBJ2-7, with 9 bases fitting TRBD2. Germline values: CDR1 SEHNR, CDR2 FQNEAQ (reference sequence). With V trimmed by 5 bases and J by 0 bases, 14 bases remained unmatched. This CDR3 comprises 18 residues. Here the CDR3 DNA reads TGTGCCAGCAGCGGGGGACCGAGAATAGCGGGAGACTCCTACGAGCAGTACTTC. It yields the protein CASSGGPRIAGDSYEQYF.

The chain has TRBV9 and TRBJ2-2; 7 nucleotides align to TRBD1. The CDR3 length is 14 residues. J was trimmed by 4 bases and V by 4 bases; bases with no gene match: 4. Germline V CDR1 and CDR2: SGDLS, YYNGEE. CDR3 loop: CASSQPGGTGELFF. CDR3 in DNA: TGTGCCAGCAGCCAACCAGGGGGCACCGGGGAGCTGTTTTTT.

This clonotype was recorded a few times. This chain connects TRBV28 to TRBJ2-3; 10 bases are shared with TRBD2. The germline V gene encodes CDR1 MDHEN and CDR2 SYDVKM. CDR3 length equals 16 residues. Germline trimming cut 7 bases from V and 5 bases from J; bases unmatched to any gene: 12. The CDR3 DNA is TGTGCCAGCAAGGAGAGGCTAGCGGGAGAGGTAGATACGCAGTATTTT. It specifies CASKERLAGEVDTQYF.

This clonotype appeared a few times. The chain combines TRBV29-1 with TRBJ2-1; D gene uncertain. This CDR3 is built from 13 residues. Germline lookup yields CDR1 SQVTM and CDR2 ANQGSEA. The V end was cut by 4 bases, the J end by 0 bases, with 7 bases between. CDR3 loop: CSVAVASYNEQFF. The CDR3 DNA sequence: TGCAGCGTTGCCGTGGCCTCCTACAATGAGCAGTTCTTC.

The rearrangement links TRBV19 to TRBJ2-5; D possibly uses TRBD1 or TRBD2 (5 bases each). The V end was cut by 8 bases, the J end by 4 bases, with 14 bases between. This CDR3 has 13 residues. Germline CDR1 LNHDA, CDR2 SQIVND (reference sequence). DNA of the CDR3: TGTGCCAGTGGGGGACCCCAAGGAGAGACCCAGTACTTC. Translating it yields CASGGPQGETQYF.

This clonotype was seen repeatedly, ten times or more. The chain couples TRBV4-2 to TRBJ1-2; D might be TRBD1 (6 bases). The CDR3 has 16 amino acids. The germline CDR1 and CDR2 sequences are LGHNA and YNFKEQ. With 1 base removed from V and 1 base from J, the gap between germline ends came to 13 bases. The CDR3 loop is CASSQGQTGVNYGYTF. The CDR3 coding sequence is TGTGCCAGCAGCCAAGGACAGACAGGCGTTAACTATGGCTACACCTTC.

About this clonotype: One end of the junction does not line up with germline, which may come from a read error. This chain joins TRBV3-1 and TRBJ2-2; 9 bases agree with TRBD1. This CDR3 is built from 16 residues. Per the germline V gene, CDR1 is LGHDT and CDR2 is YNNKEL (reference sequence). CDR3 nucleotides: TGTGCCAGCAGCCGAGGGACAGGGACGAACACCGAGGAGCTGTTTTTT. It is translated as CASSRGTGTNTEELFF.

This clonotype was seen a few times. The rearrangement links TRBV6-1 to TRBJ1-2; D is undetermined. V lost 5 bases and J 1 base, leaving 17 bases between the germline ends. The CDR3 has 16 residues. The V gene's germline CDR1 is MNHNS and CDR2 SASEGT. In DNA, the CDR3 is TGTGCCAGCAGTCATCCCGGCCCTCGCCTTAACTATGGCTACACCTTC. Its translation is CASSHPGPRLNYGYTF.

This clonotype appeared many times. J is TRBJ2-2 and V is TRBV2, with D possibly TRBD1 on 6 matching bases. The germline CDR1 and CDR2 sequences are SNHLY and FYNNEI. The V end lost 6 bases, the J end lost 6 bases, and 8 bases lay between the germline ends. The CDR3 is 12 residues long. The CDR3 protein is CASRTGAGELFF. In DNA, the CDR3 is TGTGCCAGCAGGACAGGCGCCGGGGAGCTGTTTTTT. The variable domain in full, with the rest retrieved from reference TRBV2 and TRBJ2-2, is EPEVTQTPSHQVTQMGQEVILRCVPISNHLYFYWYRQILGQKVEFLVSFYNNEISEKSEIFDDQFSVERPDGSNFTLKIRSTKLEDSAMYFCASRTGAGELFFGEGSRLTVL.